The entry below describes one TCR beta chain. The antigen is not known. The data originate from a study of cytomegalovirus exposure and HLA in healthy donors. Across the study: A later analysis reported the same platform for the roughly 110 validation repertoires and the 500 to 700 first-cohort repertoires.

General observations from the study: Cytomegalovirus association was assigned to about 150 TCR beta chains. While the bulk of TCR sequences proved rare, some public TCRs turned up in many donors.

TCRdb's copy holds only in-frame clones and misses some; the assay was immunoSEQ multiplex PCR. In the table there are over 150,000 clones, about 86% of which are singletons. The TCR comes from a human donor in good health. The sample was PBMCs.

The CDR3 reads CASSSPPQGIGQPQHF. The CDR3 DNA sequence: TGTGCCAGCAGCTCACCGCCCCAGGGGATCGGTCAGCCCCAGCATTTT. The chain uses TRBV7-2 and TRBJ1-5; perhaps TRBD1 as D (6 bases). Germline V gives CDR1 SGHTA, CDR2 FQGNSA. V was clipped by 4 bases and J by 6 bases, with 19 bases between them. The CDR3 has 16 residues.